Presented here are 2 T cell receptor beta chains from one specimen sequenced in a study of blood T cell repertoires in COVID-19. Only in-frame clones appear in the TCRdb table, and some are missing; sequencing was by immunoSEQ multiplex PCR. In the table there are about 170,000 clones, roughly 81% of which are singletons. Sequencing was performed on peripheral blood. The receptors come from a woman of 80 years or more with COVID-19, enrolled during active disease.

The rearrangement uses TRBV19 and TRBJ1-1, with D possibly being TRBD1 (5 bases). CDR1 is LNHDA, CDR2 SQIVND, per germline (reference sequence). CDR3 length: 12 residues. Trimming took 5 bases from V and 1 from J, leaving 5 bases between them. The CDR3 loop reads CASSGQNTEAFF. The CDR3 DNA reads TGTGCCAGTAGTGGACAGAACACTGAAGCTTTCTTT.

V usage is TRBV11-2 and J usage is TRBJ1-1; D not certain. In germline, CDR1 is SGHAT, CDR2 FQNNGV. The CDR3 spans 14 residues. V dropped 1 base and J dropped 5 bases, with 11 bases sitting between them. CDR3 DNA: TGTGCCAGCAGCTTAGCTGGAGAGAGGACTGAAGCTTTCTTT. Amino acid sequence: CASSLAGERTEAFF.